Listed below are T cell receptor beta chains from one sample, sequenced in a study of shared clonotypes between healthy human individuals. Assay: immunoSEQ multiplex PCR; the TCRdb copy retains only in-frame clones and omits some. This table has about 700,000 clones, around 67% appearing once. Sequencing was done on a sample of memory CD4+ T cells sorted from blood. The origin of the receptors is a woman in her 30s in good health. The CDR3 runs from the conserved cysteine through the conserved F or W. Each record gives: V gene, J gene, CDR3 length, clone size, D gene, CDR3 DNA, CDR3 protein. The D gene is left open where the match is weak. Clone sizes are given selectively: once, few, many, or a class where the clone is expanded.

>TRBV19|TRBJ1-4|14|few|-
TGTGCCAGTACCTGGGGATCAACTAATGAAAAACTGTTTTTT
CASTWGSTNEKLFF
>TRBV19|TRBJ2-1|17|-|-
TGTGCCAGTAGTATCCCCACCTTAGCGGTCGGCTACAATGAGCAGTTCTTC
CASSIPTLAVGYNEQFF
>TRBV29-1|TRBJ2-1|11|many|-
TGCAGCGGGAACAGGGCATCCGAGCAGTTCTTC
CSGNRASEQFF
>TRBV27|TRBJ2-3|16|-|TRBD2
TGTGCCAGCAGTCCATTGGGACTACCAAACACAGATACGCAGTATTTT
CASSPLGLPNTDTQYF
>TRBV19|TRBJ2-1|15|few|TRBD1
TGTGCCAGTAGTATAGATCCGGACAGGGGCCATGAGCAGTTCTTC
CASSIDPDRGHEQFF
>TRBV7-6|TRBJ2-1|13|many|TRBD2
TGTGCCAGCAGCTTACCTGGAGCGGGAGTTTGGTTCTTC
CASSLPGAGVWFF
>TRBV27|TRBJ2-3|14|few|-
TGTGCCAGCAGCCGGGGGTTAGACACAGATACGCAGTATTTT
CASSRGLDTDTQYF
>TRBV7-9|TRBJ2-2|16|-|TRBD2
TGTGCCAGCAGCCCAGGAAGCGGGGCGAACACCGGGGAGCTGTTTTTT
CASSPGSGANTGELFF
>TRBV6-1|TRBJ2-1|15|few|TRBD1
TGTGCCAGCAGTGACCCCGACAGGGTAATCGATGAGCAGTTCTTC
CASSDPDRVIDEQFF
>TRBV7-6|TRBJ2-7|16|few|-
TGTGCCAGCAGCCCACATTCGGGGTTGATGGAGGACGAGCAGTACTTC
CASSPHSGLMEDEQYF
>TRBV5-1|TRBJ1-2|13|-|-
TGCGCCAGCAGCCCCCCCGTTGGCTATGGCTACACCTTC
CASSPPVGYGYTF
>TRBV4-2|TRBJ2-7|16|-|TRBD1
TGTGCCAGCAGCAAAACCCGGGACAGATCTTTCTACGAGCAGTACTTC
CASSKTRDRSFYEQYF
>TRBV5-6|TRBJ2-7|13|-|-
TGTGCCAGCAGCTTGTGGGGGTTCGACGAGCAGTACTTC
CASSLWGFDEQYF
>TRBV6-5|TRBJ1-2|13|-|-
TGTGCCAGCAGTTACGGAGAACTTCGAGGCTACACCTTC
CASSYGELRGYTF
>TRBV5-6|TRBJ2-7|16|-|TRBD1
TGTGCCAGCAGCTCCGTTCGGGGACAGGGGCTCTACCAGCAGTACTTC
CASSSVRGQGLYQQYF
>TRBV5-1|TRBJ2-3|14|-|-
TGCGCCAGCAGCTCGGCGGCCCCCTCAGATACGCAGTATTTT
CASSSAAPSDTQYF
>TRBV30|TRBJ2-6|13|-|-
TGTGCCTGGAGTGGTAATGGGGCCAACGTCCTGACTTTC
CAWSGNGANVLTF
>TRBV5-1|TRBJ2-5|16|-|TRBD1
TGCGCCAGCGGGTATAGGGGGGACAGGGGCCAAGAGACCCAGTACTTC
CASGYRGDRGQETQYF
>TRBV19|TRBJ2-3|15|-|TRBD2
TGTGCCAGTAGTAAGCAGAAGACTAGCGCAGATACGCAGTATTTT
CASSKQKTSADTQYF
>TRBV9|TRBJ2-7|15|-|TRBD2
TGTGCCAGCAGCGTAGGGCTAGCGGATAACTACGAGCAGTACTTC
CASSVGLADNYEQYF
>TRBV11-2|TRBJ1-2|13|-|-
TGTGCCAGCAGCTTTGCCCTTGCTGCTGGCTACACCTTC
CASSFALAAGYTF
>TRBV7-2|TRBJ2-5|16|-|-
TGTGCCAGCAACCGGAGGGGGGCACAGTTTCAAGAGACCCAGTACTTC
CASNRRGAQFQETQYF
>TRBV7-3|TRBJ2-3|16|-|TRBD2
TGTGCCAGCAGCTCGGGACTAGCGGGAGTCACAGATACGCAGTATTTT
CASSSGLAGVTDTQYF
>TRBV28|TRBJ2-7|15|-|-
TGTGCCAGCAGTTCCCGACTAGGTGGGCTCTACGAGCAGTACTTC
CASSSRLGGLYEQYF
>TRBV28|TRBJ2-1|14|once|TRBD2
TGTGCCAGCACTACTAGCGGGAGGGGCAATGAGCAGTTCTTC
CASTTSGRGNEQFF
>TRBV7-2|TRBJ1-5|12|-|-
TGTGCCAGCAGCTTAGCGTTCGAGTCCCAGCATTTT
CASSLAFESQHF
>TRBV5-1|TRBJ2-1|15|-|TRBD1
TGCGCCAGCAGCGGGGGACAGGGGAAGGTCGATGAGCAGTTCTTC
CASSGGQGKVDEQFF
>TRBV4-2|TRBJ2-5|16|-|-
TGTGCCAGCAGCCAAGTCAACACAGGGACGGGAGAGACCCAGTACTTC
CASSQVNTGTGETQYF
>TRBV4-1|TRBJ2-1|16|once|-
TGCGCCAGCAGGGCTCCCGGGACTTCCTCCTACAATGAGCAGTTCTTC
CASRAPGTSSYNEQFF
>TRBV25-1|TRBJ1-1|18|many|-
TGTGCCAGCAGTGCAAAGCCGACCTCGGACAGCCCGAACACTGAAGCTTTCTTT
CASSAKPTSDSPNTEAFF
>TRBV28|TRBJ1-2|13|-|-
TGTGCCAGCAGTAAGGAGATCGACTATGGCTACACCTTC
CASSKEIDYGYTF
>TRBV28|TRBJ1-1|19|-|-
TGTGCCAGCAGTTTTATCCTCACTACAGGGAGGGACATGAACACTGAAGCTTTCTTT
CASSFILTTGRDMNTEAFF
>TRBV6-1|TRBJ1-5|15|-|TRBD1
TGTGCCAGCAATCTTCAGGGGGCGCGCGATCAGCCCCAGCATTTT
CASNLQGARDQPQHF
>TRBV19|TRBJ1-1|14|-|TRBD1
TGTGCCAGTAAGGGGGCCTTACAGGGGCTGGCAGCTTTCTTT
CASKGALQGLAAFF
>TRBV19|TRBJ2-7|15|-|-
TGTGCCAGTAGTATCCTCTTGACAGAGGCCTACGAGCAGTACTTC
CASSILLTEAYEQYF
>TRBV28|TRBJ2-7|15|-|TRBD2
TGTGCCAGCAGTTTAGATGTTGCGGGAGCTTACGAGCAGTACTTC
CASSLDVAGAYEQYF